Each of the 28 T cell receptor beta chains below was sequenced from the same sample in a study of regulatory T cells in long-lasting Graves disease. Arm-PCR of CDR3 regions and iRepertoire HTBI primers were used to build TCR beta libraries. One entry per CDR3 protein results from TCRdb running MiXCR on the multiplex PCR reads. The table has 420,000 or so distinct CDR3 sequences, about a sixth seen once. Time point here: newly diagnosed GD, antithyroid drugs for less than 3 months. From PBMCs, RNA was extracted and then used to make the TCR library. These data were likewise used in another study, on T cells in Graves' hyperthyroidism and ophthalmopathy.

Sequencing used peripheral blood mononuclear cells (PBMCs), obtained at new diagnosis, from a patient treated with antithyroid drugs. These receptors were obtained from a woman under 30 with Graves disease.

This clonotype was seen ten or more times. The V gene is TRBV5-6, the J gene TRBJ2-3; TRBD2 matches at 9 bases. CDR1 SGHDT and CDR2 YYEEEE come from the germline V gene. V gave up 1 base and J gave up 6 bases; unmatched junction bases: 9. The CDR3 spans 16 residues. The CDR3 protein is CASSLSAGGPFDTQYF. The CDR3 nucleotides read TGTGCCAGCAGCTTGTCTGCGGGAGGGCCGTTTGATACGCAGTATTTT.

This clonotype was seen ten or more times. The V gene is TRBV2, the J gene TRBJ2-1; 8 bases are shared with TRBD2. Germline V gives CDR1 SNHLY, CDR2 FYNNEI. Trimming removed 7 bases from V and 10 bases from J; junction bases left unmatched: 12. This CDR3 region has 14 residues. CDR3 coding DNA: TGTGCCAGCATAGGGACTAGTCGGGATAGGGAGCAGTTCTTC. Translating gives CASIGTSRDREQFF.

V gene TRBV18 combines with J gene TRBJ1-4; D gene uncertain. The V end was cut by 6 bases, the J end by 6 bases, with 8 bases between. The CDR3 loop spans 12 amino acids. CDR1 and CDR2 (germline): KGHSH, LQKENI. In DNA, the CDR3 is TGTGCCAGCTCTCCCGTGGATGAAAAACTGTTTTTT. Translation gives CASSPVDEKLFF.

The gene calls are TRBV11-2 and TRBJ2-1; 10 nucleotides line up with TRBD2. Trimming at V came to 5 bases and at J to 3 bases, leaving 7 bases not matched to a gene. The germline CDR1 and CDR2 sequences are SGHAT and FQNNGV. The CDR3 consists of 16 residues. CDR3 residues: CASSPVTSGVYNEQFF. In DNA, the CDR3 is TGTGCCAGCAGCCCCGTTACTAGCGGGGTCTACAATGAGCAGTTCTTC.

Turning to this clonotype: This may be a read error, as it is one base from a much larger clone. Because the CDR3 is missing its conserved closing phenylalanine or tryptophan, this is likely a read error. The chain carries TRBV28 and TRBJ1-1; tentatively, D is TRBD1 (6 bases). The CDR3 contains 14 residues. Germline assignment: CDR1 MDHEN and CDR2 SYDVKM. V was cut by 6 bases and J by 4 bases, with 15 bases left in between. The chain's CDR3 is CASSPGGAGTEAFS. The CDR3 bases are TGTGCCAGCAGCCCGGGGGGGGCGGGCACTGAAGCTTTCTCT.

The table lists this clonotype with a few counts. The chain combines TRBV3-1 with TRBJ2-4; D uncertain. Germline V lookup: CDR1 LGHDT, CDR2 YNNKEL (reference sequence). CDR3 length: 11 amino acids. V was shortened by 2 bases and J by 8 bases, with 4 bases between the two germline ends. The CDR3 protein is CASSQRDIQYF. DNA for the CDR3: TGTGCCAGCAGCCAACGGGACATTCAGTACTTC.

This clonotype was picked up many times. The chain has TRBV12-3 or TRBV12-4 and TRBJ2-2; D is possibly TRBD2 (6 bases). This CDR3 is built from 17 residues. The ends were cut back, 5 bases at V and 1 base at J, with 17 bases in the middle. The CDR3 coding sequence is TGTGCCAGCAGTCTCCATCGGGATAGCGGGAACACCGGGGAGCTGTTTTTT. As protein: CASSLHRDSGNTGELFF.

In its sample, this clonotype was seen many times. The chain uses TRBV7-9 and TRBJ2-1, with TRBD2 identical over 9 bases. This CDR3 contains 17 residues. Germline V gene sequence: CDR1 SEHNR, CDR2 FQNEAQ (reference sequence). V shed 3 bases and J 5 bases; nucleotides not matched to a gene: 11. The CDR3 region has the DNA TGTGCCAGCAGCTTCTTGGCGGGAGGGCAAAGGGACAATGAGCAGTTCTTC. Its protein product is CASSFLAGGQRDNEQFF. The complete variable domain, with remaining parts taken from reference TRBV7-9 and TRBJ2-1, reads DTGVSQNPRHKITKRGQNVTFRCDPISEHNRLYWYRQTLGQGPEFLTYFQNEAQLEKSRLLSDRFSAERPKGSFSTLEIQRTEQGDSAMYLCASSFLAGGQRDNEQFFGPGTRLTVL.

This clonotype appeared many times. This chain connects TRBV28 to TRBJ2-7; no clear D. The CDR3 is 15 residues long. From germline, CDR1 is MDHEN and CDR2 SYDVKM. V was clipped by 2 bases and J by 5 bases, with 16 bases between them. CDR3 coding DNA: TGTGCCAGCAGTTTACCTCTTTCCAACTCTAACGAGCAGTACTTC. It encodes CASSLPLSNSNEQYF.

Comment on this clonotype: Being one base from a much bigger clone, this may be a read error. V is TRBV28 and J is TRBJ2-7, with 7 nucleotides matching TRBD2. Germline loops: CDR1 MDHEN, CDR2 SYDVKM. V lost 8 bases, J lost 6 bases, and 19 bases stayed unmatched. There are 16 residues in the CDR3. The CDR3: CASRGGGTLILCEQYF. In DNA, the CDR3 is TGTGCCAGCCGTGGGGGAGGGACCCTTATTCTCTGCGAGCAGTACTTC.

CDR3 sequence: CASSLPSEHTQYF. The CDR3 DNA reads TGTGCCAGCAGCTTACCTAGCGAACATACGCAGTATTTT. The rearrangement links TRBV11-3 to TRBJ2-3; tentative D call: TRBD2 (6 bases). This CDR3 is 13 amino acids long. Germline loops: CDR1 SGHNT, CDR2 YENEEA. Between the trimmed V and J ends, which lost 2 bases and 7 bases, there was a span of 10 bases.

The CDR3 bases are TGTGCCAGCAGCATACTTCCAGGGTCGGGAGAAAAACTGTTTTTT. Translated, it gives CASSILPGSGEKLFF. This chain links TRBV7-3 with TRBJ1-4; maybe TRBD1 (5 bases). The CDR3 is 15 residues long. The germline gives CDR1 SGHTA, CDR2 FQGTGA. The V gene lost 5 bases and the J gene lost 8 bases, with 18 bases spanning the gap.

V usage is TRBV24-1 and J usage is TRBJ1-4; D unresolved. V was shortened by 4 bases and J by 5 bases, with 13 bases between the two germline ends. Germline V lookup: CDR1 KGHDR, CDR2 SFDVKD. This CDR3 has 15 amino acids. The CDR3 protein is CATSEPDGANEKLFF. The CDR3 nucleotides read TGTGCCACCAGTGAACCGGACGGAGCAAATGAAAAACTGTTTTTT.

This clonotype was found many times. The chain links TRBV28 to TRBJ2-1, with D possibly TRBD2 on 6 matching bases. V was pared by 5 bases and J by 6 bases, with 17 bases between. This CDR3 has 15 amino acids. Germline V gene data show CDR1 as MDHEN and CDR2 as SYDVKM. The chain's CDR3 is CASSPHLDYTNEQFF. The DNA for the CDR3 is TGTGCCAGCAGTCCTCACCTGGACTATACCAATGAGCAGTTCTTC.

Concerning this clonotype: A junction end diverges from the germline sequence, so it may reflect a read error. The CDR3 is CASSPSEIYGQYF. CDR3 in DNA: TGTGCCAGCAGCCCTAGCGAGATCTACGGGCAGTACTTC. This chain joins TRBV27 and TRBJ2-7; tentative D call: TRBD2 (6 bases). This CDR3 contains 13 residues. Germline CDR1 MNHEY, CDR2 SMNVEV (reference sequence).

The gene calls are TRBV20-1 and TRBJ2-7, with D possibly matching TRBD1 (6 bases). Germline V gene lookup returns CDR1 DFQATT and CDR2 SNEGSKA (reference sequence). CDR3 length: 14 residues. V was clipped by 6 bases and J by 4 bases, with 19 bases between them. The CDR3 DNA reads TGCAGTGCAAACAGGGACCCCCAGTTTTACGAGCAGTACTTC. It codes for CSANRDPQFYEQYF.

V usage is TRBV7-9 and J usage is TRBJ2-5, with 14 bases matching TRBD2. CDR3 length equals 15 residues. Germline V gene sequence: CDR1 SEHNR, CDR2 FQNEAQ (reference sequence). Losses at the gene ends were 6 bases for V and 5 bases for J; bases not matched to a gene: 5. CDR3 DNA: TGTGCCAGCAGGGGGACTAGCGGGAGCGGGGAGACCCAGTACTTC. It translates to CASRGTSGSGETQYF.

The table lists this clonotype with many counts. The CDR3 coding sequence is TGTGCCAGCAGTTCGGGACCACACTACGAGCAGTACTTC. The encoded protein is CASSSGPHYEQYF. The rearrangement joins TRBV6-2 or TRBV6-3 to TRBJ2-7; D tentatively reads TRBD1 or TRBD2 (5 bases each). The CDR3 runs to 13 residues. V was shortened by 4 bases and J by 3 bases, with 10 bases between the two germline ends. The germline V gene encodes CDR1 MNHEY and CDR2 SVGEGT.

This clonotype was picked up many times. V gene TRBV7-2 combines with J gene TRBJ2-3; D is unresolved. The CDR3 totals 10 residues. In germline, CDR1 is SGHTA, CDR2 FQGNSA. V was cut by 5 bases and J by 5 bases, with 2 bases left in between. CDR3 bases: TGTGCCAGCAGCGTAGATACGCAGTATTTT. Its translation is CASSVDTQYF.

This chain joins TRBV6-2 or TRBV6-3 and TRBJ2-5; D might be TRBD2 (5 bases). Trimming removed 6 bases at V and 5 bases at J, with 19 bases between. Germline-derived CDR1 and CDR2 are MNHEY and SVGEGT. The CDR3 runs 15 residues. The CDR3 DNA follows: TGTGCCAGCAGACCAATGCGGGCGCTGGGGGAGACCCAGTACTTC. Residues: CASRPMRALGETQYF.

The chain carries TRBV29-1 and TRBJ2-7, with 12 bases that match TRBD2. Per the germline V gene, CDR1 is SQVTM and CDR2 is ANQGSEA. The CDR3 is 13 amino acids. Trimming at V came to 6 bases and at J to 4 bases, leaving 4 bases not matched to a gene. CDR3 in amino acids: CSVTSGSFYEQYF. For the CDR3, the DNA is TGCAGCGTGACTAGCGGGAGTTTTTACGAGCAGTACTTC.

CDR3 in DNA: TGCAGTGCTAGAGACTCCGACAGGGGTGGAAACACCATATATTTT. This translates into CSARDSDRGGNTIYF. V and J are TRBV20-1 and TRBJ1-3; TRBD1 matches 8 bases. There are 15 residues in the CDR3. The J segment lost 3 bases and the V segment lost 0 bases, leaving 4 bases of the junction unmatched. Germline-derived CDR1 and CDR2 are DFQATT and SNEGSKA (reference sequence).

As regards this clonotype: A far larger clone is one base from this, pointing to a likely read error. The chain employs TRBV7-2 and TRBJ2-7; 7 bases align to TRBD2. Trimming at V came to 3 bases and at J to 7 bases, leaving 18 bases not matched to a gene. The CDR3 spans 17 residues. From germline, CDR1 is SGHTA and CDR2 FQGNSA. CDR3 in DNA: TGTGCCAGCAGCTTTCTAAAAGGACTAGGATCCTACAATGAGCAGTACTTC. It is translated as CASSFLKGLGSYNEQYF.

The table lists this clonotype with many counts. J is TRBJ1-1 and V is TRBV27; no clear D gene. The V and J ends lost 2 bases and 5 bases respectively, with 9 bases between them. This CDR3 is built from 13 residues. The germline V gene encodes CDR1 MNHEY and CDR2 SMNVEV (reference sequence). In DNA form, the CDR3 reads TGTGCCAGCAGTTTACAGTACAGAACTGAAGCTTTCTTT. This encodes CASSLQYRTEAFF.

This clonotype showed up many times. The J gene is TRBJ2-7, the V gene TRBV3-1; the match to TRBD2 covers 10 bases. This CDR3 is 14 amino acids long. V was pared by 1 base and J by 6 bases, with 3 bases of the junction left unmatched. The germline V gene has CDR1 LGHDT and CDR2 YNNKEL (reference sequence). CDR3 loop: CASSQGLAGAEQYF. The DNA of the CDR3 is TGTGCCAGCAGCCAAGGGCTAGCGGGAGCCGAGCAGTACTTC.

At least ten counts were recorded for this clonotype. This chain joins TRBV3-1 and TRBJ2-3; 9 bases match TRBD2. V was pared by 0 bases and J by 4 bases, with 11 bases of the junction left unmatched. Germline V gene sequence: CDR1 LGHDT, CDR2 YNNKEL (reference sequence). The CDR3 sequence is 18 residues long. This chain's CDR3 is CASSQDRGSGSLADTQYF. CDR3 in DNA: TGTGCCAGCAGCCAAGATCGGGGTAGCGGGAGTCTCGCAGATACGCAGTATTTT.

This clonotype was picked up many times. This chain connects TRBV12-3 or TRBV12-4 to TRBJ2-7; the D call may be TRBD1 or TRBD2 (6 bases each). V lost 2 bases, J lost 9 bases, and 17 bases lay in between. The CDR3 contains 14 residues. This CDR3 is CASSLRDSRGGQYF. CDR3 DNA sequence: TGTGCCAGCAGTTTAAGGGACTCCCGAGGGGGGCAGTACTTC.

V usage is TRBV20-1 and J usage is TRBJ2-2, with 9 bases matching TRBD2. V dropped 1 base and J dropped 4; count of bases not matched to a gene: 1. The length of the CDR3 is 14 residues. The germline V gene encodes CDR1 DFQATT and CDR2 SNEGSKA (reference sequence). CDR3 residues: CSARVSGSTGELFF. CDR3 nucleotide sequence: TGCAGTGCTAGAGTTAGCGGGAGCACCGGGGAGCTGTTTTTT.